One TCR beta chain is described in this entry. Sequencing used immunoSEQ multiplex PCR; TCRdb keeps in-frame clones, though not all of them. This sample yields roughly 340,000 clones, of which roughly 90% are seen a single time; roughly 6.6% belongs to the top ten. The data were obtained in a study of blood T cell repertoires in COVID-19. CDR3 length equals 15 residues. V dropped 5 bases and J dropped 2 bases, with 13 bases sitting between them. Germline V gene lookup returns CDR1 SGHTA and CDR2 FQGNSA. This TCR derives from a woman in her 70s with COVID-19, enrolled during active disease. The specimen sequenced was peripheral blood. The V and J genes are TRBV7-2 and TRBJ1-5, with D unresolved. CDR3 amino acids: CASSIQKDGNQPQHF. The CDR3 region has the DNA TGTGCCAGCAGCATACAGAAGGATGGCAATCAGCCCCAGCATTTT.